This T cell receptor (beta chain) was retrieved from a study of control samples from healthy donors and cancer patients. Germline assignment: CDR1 MNHEY and CDR2 SMNVEV (reference sequence). V was pared by 3 bases and J by 4 bases, with 4 bases between. There are 13 residues in the CDR3. The repertoire was sequenced with immunoSEQ multiplex PCR; TCRdb's copy has only in-frame clones and lacks some. Among 200,000 to 250,000 clones listed, roughly 94% were seen once. What was sequenced was blood. This sequence was found in a man aged 50-59 years in good health. This rearrangement joins TRBV27 to TRBJ1-6; D gene unclear. The CDR3, as DNA: TGTGCCAGCAGTTTGGATTATAATTCACCCCTCCACTTT. This encodes CASSLDYNSPLHF.